This TCR beta chain is drawn from a study of blood T cell repertoires in COVID-19. J gave up 3 bases and V 3 bases, and 7 bases lay outside the gene matches. CDR1 and CDR2 (germline): MNHEY, SMNVEV (reference sequence). The CDR3 totals 16 residues. Assay used: immunoSEQ multiplex PCR; TCRdb lists only in-frame clones, some missing. The repertoire consists of some 82,000 clones, with approximately 82% occurring once and the leading ten covering less than 40%. Sequenced: peripheral blood. The clonotype originates from a man older than 75 with active or convalescent COVID-19. The gene calls are TRBV27 and TRBJ2-2; 7 bases map to TRBD2. The CDR3: CASSFGPRGDTGELFF. The CDR3 region has the DNA TGTGCCAGCAGTTTTGGTCCTCGGGGGGACACCGGGGAGCTGTTTTTT.